This T cell receptor (beta chain) was profiled in a study of T cells after yellow fever vaccination. Study-level results: After the booster, 96% of CD4 and approximately 87% of CD8 primary-response clones were re-detected. In FACS-sorted repertoires, abundant clonotypes from the bulk population could appear as contaminants.

In the case of this clonotype: No antigen is known for it.

Each CDR3 protein is one row after TCRdb ran MiXCR on the 5' RACE reads. In the table there are a few hundred thousand distinct CDR3 sequences, roughly 11% of which are singletons. Sequenced here: PBMCs, sampled on the day of the first yellow fever vaccination. The receptor was isolated from a man in his late teens or twenties who received the YFV17D yellow fever vaccine.

This chain's CDR3 is CASSLGLAGVQWKTQYF. CDR3 coding DNA: TGTGCCAGCAGCCTTGGACTAGCGGGGGTTCAATGGAAGACCCAGTACTTC. The chain couples TRBV7-6 to TRBJ2-5, with 13 bases fitting TRBD2. This CDR3 has 17 amino acids. Germline CDR1 SGHVS, CDR2 FNYEAQ. The trim removed 5 bases at V and 6 bases at J, leaving 12 bases unmatched. Full variable domain (missing parts from reference TRBV7-6 and TRBJ2-5): GAGVSQSPRYKVTKRGQDVALRCDPISGHVSLYWYRQALGQGPEFLTYFNYEAQQDKSGLPNDRFSAERPEGSISTLTIQRTEQRDSAMYRCASSLGLAGVQWKTQYFGPGTRLLVL.